The T cell receptor beta chain under discussion was sequenced for a study of molecular identifiers for immune sequencing clone quantification. Notes on the study in general: Sharing of a barcode by identical TCR molecules could cause highly expanded clone sizes to be underestimated. Clones above 20 RNA copies contained over 97% of effector molecules but under 1% of naive ones.

TCRdb analysed the PCR reads with MiXCR anew, one entry per CDR3 protein. The sample records some 580,000 distinct CDR3 sequences, over 25% being singletons. This clonotype was detected a few times. Its antigen is as yet unknown. Trimming shortened V by 7 bases and J by 3 bases, and 15 bases separated the two germline ends. This CDR3 spans 13 amino acids. CDR1 is SQVTM, CDR2 ANQGSEA, per germline. Specimen: naive CD8+ T cells from blood, with Jurkat cell RNA spiked in. Described subset: FACS-sorted CD8+CD4-CCR7+CD45RA+ naive T cells. The TCR comes from a human donor in good health. Some libraries in this study had Jurkat cell RNA spiked in. The chain links TRBV29-1 to TRBJ1-2; no clear D. The CDR3 protein is CSAWARDHYGYTF. The CDR3 region has the DNA TGCAGCGCCTGGGCCCGAGATCACTATGGCTACACCTTC.